Listed below are T cell receptor beta chains from one sample, sequenced in a study of human T cells and chemical hapten exposure. In TCRdb, the RACE reads were re-called with MiXCR into one record per CDR3 protein. The sample lists 350,000 to 450,000 distinct CDR3 sequences; 5.1% were seen once. Sequenced material: whole blood, taken in connection with sensitization to the hapten diphenylcyclopropenone (DPC). These receptors all stem from a woman aged 50 to 60 with alopecia areata. Some clones in this sample may be carry-over from other donors' samples. CDR3s include the opening cysteine and the closing phenylalanine or tryptophan. A D gene is named only where the DNA matches it firmly. Size is omitted from some rows. Given values are once, few, many or a class for expanded clones.

size | J | V | D | DNA | CDR3
- | TRBJ2-1 | TRBV28 | TRBD2 | TGTGCCAGCAGTTTATCCGGACTAGGACGAGATGAGCAGTTCTTC | CASSLSGLGRDEQFF
few | TRBJ1-1 | TRBV4-1 | - | TGCGCCAGCAGCCAAGAGAGGTTGGGAACTGAAGCTTTCTTT | CASSQERLGTEAFF
many | TRBJ2-1 | TRBV5-1 | TRBD2 | TGCGCCAGCAGCTTGTTTAGCGGGGATACCTACAATGAGCAGTTCTTC | CASSLFSGDTYNEQFF
many | TRBJ2-7 | TRBV4-1 | TRBD1 | TGCGCCAGCAGCTTCGAGGGGGCGATATCCTACGAGCAGTACTTC | CASSFEGAISYEQYF
many | TRBJ1-5 | TRBV30 | TRBD1 | TGTGCCTGGAGTTACGGGACAGGGGGCGATCAGCCCCAGCATTTT | CAWSYGTGGDQPQHF
many | TRBJ2-1 | TRBV29-1 | - | TGCAGCGTCGCCCGACAGGTCTCCTACAATGAGCAGTTCTTC | CSVARQVSYNEQFF
- | TRBJ1-1 | TRBV28 | - | TGTGCCAGCAGCTTCCTCCACCCGGGAGGACGGAACACTGAAGCTTTCTTT | CASSFLHPGGRNTEAFF
once | TRBJ2-2 | TRBV7-8 | TRBD2 | TGTGCCAGCAGCCCTCCTCACGGGGGGGCGACCGGGGAGCTGTTTTTT | CASSPPHGGATGELFF
- | TRBJ2-7 | TRBV9 | - | TGTGCCAGCAGCCCTCAACCTGACACCACCTACGAGCAGTACTTC | CASSPQPDTTYEQYF
many | TRBJ2-1 | TRBV3-1 | TRBD2 | TGTGCCAGCAGATCTCCCGGGACTAGCCTGTTCTTC | CASRSPGTSLFF
many | TRBJ1-1 | TRBV5-1 | - | TGCGCCAGCAGCTTGGGGGAGCCTGAAGCTTTCTTT | CASSLGEPEAFF
few | TRBJ2-7 | TRBV10-3 | - | TGTGCCATCACACGGAGCAGCTCCTACGAGCAGTACTTC | CAITRSSSYEQYF
many | TRBJ2-3 | TRBV7-2 | - | TGTGCCAGCAGTGCGTTCGCAGATACGCAGTATTTT | CASSAFADTQYF
- | TRBJ2-3 | TRBV7-9 | TRBD2 | TGTGCCAGCAGCTTGCGGCGCCTGACTAGCGGGAGAGCAGATACGCAGTATTTT | CASSLRRLTSGRADTQYF
many | TRBJ1-1 | TRBV7-2 | - | TGTGCCAGCAGCCCCGGCCAGGGGAGGGGTGAAGCTTTCTTT | CASSPGQGRGEAFF
- | TRBJ1-4 | TRBV6-6 | - | TGTGCCAGCAGTTACGGGAGGGCCGATGAAAAACTGTTTTTT | CASSYGRADEKLFF
few | TRBJ2-3 | TRBV20-1 | TRBD1 | TGCAGTGCTAGAACAGGGGGAATAGATACGCAGTATTTT | CSARTGGIDTQYF
- | TRBJ2-2 | TRBV7-2 | TRBD2 | TGTGCCAGCAGCGCGCACGGGACTAGGGCGAGGACCGGGGAGCTGTTTTTT | CASSAHGTRARTGELFF